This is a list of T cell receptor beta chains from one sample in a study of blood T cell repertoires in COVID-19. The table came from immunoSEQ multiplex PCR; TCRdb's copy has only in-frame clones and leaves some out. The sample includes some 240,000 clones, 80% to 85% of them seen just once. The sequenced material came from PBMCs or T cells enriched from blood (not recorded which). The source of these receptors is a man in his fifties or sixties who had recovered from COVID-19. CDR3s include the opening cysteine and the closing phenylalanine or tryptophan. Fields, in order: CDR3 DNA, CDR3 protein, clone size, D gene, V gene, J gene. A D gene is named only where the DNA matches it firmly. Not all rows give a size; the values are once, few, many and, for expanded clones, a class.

TGTGCCAGCAGCCCCGGGACAGTGAACTCCTATAATTCACCCCTCCACTTT	CASSPGTVNSYNSPLHF	medium-sized	TRBD1	TRBV3-1/TRBV3-2	TRBJ1-6
TGTGCCTGGAGTGTACAGTCGGACAGGGGGCCCAGAGTAAATCAGCCCCAGCATTTT	CAWSVQSDRGPRVNQPQHF	-	TRBD1	TRBV30	TRBJ1-5
TGTGCCAGCAGCCCAACCCCCGGGACTAGCGGGAGCTTCTCCTACGAGCAGTACTTC	CASSPTPGTSGSFSYEQYF	-	TRBD2	TRBV6-2/TRBV6-3	TRBJ2-7
TGTGCCAGCACCTCGGGGGGGCACAATGAGCAGTTCTTC	CASTSGGHNEQFF	once	TRBD2	TRBV12-3/TRBV12-4	TRBJ2-1
TGTGCCATCAAACAGAACACTGAAGCTTTCTTT	CAIKQNTEAFF	-	-	TRBV10-3	TRBJ1-1
TGCGCCAGCAGCTTGGGTCGGGCGCGGCAGGGGGGTTGGCAGTACTTC	CASSLGRARQGGWQYF	-	-	TRBV5-1	TRBJ2-7
TGTGCCAGCCGGACAGCTGGAAACACCATATATTTT	CASRTAGNTIYF	-	-	TRBV6-5	TRBJ1-3
TGTGCCAGCGGACAGGGCTCCAAAAACATTCAGTACTTC	CASGQGSKNIQYF	-	TRBD1	TRBV19	TRBJ2-4
TGTGCCACCAGTTCTGGACAGGGTAATTCACCCCTCCACTTT	CATSSGQGNSPLHF	-	TRBD1	TRBV24-1	TRBJ1-6
TGTGCCAGCAGCCAACTAGGTGATACGCAGTATTTT	CASSQLGDTQYF	-	-	TRBV3-1/TRBV3-2	TRBJ2-3
TGTGCCAGCAGCTTAGTCGGGATGGGGAAAGGGCTCTACGAGCAGTACTTC	CASSLVGMGKGLYEQYF	-	-	TRBV13	TRBJ2-7
TGTGCTAGTGGTTTGGCCTGGGACAGCTCCTACGAGCAGTACTTC	CASGLAWDSSYEQYF	-	TRBD1	TRBV12-5	TRBJ2-7
TGTGCCAGCAGCTTGGTCGTCGGCGGTGGTGGGACCCAGTACTTC	CASSLVVGGGGTQYF	-	-	TRBV5-6	TRBJ2-5
TGTGCCAGCTCACCCCAGGAGGGGCGTAATTCACCCCTCCACTTT	CASSPQEGRNSPLHF	-	-	TRBV18	TRBJ1-6
TGTGCCAGCACCGGCGGGACAGGGGTTACAGATACGCAGTATTTT	CASTGGTGVTDTQYF	-	TRBD1	TRBV7-8	TRBJ2-3
TGTGCCAGCACTTCACTGGGACAGGGGGCTTTTTCTGGAAACACCATATATTTT	CASTSLGQGAFSGNTIYF	-	TRBD1	TRBV7-9	TRBJ1-3
TGTGCCAGCAGCCAAGACCCGGGACTAGCTCCGTTCTTC	CASSQDPGLAPFF	-	TRBD2	TRBV3-1/TRBV3-2	TRBJ2-1